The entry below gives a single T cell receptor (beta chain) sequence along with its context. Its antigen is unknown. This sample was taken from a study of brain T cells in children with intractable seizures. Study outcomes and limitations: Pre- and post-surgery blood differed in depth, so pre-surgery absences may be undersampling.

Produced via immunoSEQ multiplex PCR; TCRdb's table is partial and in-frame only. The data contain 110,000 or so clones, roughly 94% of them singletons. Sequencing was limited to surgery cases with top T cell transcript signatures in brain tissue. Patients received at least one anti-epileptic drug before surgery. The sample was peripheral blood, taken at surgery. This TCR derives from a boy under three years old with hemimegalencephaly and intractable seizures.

The CDR3, as DNA: TGTGCCAGCAGCCAAGACCAGACAGACTCGATTAGCACAGATACGCAGTATTTT. It specifies CASSQDQTDSISTDTQYF. J is TRBJ2-3 and V is TRBV14, with D possibly matching TRBD1 (5 bases). The CDR3 length is 18 residues. Germline loops: CDR1 SGHDN, CDR2 FVKESK. V dropped 0 bases and J dropped 0 bases, with 16 bases sitting between them.